This entry lists 30 T cell receptor beta chains sequenced from one sample in a study of T cells after yellow fever vaccination. TCRdb re-derived calls from the 5' RACE reads in MiXCR, one entry per CDR3 protein. The sample shows around 530,000 distinct CDR3 sequences, around 16% of them seen only once. This material consisted of PBMCs, taken 5 to 6 days after the first yellow fever vaccination. These receptors were taken from a man aged 18 to 30 who received the YFV17D yellow fever vaccine.

This clonotype was seen repeatedly, ten times or more. The chain joins TRBV12-3 or TRBV12-4 to TRBJ1-2; tentative D call: TRBD1 (5 bases). Trimming removed 6 bases at V and 4 bases at J, with 12 bases between. CDR3 length equals 13 residues. The CDR3 is CASSSTVLYGYTF. DNA of the CDR3: TGTGCCAGCAGCTCGACAGTACTCTATGGCTACACCTTC.

J is TRBJ2-4 and V is TRBV12-3 or TRBV12-4, with unresolved D. The CDR3 spans 14 residues. Deletions cut 4 bases from V and 0 bases from J, with 7 bases between. Here the CDR3 reads CASSYSLAKNIQYF. The CDR3 DNA follows: TGTGCCAGCAGTTACAGCCTAGCCAAAAACATTCAGTACTTC.

This clonotype appeared a few times. V is TRBV7-6 and J is TRBJ2-1; tentatively, D is TRBD1 (6 bases). This CDR3 comprises 16 residues. Looked up from germline, CDR1 is SGHVS and CDR2 is FNYEAQ. The V end was cut by 3 bases, the J end by 4 bases, with 16 bases between. The CDR3 is CASSFGTQIPYNEQFF. CDR3 coding DNA: TGTGCCAGCAGCTTTGGGACACAGATACCTTACAATGAGCAGTTCTTC.

This clonotype was recorded a few times. The gene calls are TRBV5-1 and TRBJ2-5; tentative D call: TRBD1 (6 bases). V shed 0 bases and J shed 4 bases, with 10 bases lying between them. The CDR3 runs 14 residues. Germline loops: CDR1 SGHRS, CDR2 YFSETQ. CDR3 DNA: TGCGCCAGCAGCTTGGGAGGGGGTCCAGAGACCCAGTACTTC. Translation: CASSLGGGPETQYF.

In its sample, this clonotype was seen many times. V and J are TRBV30 and TRBJ2-4; the D is unclear. The CDR3 has 11 amino acids. Trimming pared 0 bases from V and 9 bases from J, leaving 6 bases between. Germline loops: CDR1 GTSNPN, CDR2 SVGIG (reference sequence). CDR3 DNA sequence: TGTGCCTGGAGTGTAAATCGCATTCAGTACTTC. Translated: CAWSVNRIQYF.

This clonotype was recorded a few times. The rearrangement joins TRBV7-2 to TRBJ1-3; D is undetermined. This CDR3 is 15 amino acids long. V shed 5 bases and J shed 1 base, with 12 bases lying between them. Germline CDR1 reads SGHTA; CDR2 reads FQGNSA. The CDR3 bases are TGTGCCAGCAGCCCCCGAGCCAAATCTGGAAACACCATATATTTT. Amino acid sequence: CASSPRAKSGNTIYF.

DNA of the CDR3: TGCGCCAGCAGCTTGACCCGGCCCCCTAATGAAAAACTGTTTTTT. Protein sequence: CASSLTRPPNEKLFF. V is TRBV5-1 and J is TRBJ1-4; D gene unclear. This CDR3 region has 15 residues. The germline V and J ends were trimmed by 1 base and 3 bases, with 10 bases remaining between them. Germline V gene lookup returns CDR1 SGHRS and CDR2 YFSETQ.

The chain has TRBV6-6 and TRBJ1-4, with D possibly being TRBD1 (5 bases). CDR3 length: 12 residues. V lost 7 bases and J lost 6, with 9 bases in between. Germline V gene data show CDR1 as MNHNY and CDR2 as SVGAGI (reference sequence). Here the CDR3 reads CASNTGDEKLFF. The CDR3 DNA is TGTGCCAGCAACACAGGCGATGAAAAACTGTTTTTT.

This clonotype was counted only a few times. The chain combines TRBV5-1 with TRBJ2-6; D is ambiguous. Per the germline V gene, CDR1 is SGHRS and CDR2 is YFSETQ. There are 14 residues in the CDR3. V lost 6 bases to trimming and J lost 1 base, with 8 bases between them. The CDR3 DNA is TGCGCCAGCAACTCACTTTCTGGGGCCAACGTCCTGACTTTC. Residues: CASNSLSGANVLTF.

V usage is TRBV20-1 and J usage is TRBJ2-5; 11 nucleotides match TRBD2. The CDR3 has 16 residues. Germline V gene sequence: CDR1 DFQATT, CDR2 SNEGSKA (reference sequence). Trimming at V came to 0 bases and at J to 4 bases, leaving 7 bases not matched to a gene. CDR3 in amino acids: CSARDTSGGALETQYF. The CDR3 DNA sequence: TGCAGTGCTAGAGATACTAGCGGGGGCGCATTAGAGACCCAGTACTTC.

The table lists this clonotype with many counts. The chain is built from TRBV5-6 and TRBJ2-2, with 9 positions matching TRBD2. CDR3 size: 17 residues. Germline CDR1 and CDR2: SGHDT and YYEEEE. The V gene end was trimmed by 1 base and the J gene end by 4 bases; junction bases not matched to a gene: 8. In DNA, the CDR3 is TGTGCCAGCAGCTTGAGACTAGCGGTGGCGGTCACCGGGGAGCTGTTTTTT. This codes for CASSLRLAVAVTGELFF.

A few counts support this clonotype. This CDR3 reads CASSQGDSSYEQYF. In DNA form, the CDR3 reads TGCGCCAGCAGCCAAGGAGACAGCTCCTACGAGCAGTACTTC. J is TRBJ2-7 and V is TRBV4-3, with a possible D match to TRBD1 (5 bases). CDR1 is LGHNA, CDR2 YSLEER, per germline. Trimming stripped 1 base from V and 0 bases from J, with 7 bases between. This CDR3 spans 14 amino acids.

The V and J genes are TRBV29-1 and TRBJ2-1; weak D call: TRBD2 (5 bases). V lost 3 bases to trimming and J lost 8 bases, with 8 bases between them. This CDR3 is built from 11 residues. Germline V gene data show CDR1 as SQVTM and CDR2 as ANQGSEA. CDR3 protein: CSVEPGDEQFF. CDR3 coding DNA: TGCAGCGTTGAGCCCGGGGATGAGCAGTTCTTC.

This clonotype showed up just a few times. V and J are TRBV6-2 or TRBV6-3 and TRBJ1-5, with 9 bases fitting TRBD1. Per the germline V gene, CDR1 is MNHEY and CDR2 is SVGEGT. The CDR3 spans 17 residues. The trim removed 2 bases at V and 7 bases at J, leaving 12 bases unmatched. The CDR3 spells CASSYDVGTGYEQPQHF. CDR3 sequence (DNA): TGTGCCAGCAGTTACGATGTCGGGACAGGGTACGAACAGCCCCAGCATTTT.

This rearrangement joins TRBV5-1 to TRBJ2-7; 12 bases are shared with TRBD1. The V segment lost 4 bases and the J segment 4 bases; nucleotides outside the gene matches: 6. This CDR3 is built from 15 residues. Germline V gene data show CDR1 as SGHRS and CDR2 as YFSETQ. CDR3 sequence (DNA): TGCGCCAGCAGCCCCCGGGGACAGGGGGCATACGAGCAGTACTTC. It translates to CASSPRGQGAYEQYF.

This clonotype came up a few times. The rearrangement links TRBV28 to TRBJ2-1; 7 nucleotides match TRBD1. The germline V gene encodes CDR1 MDHEN and CDR2 SYDVKM. This CDR3 is 16 amino acids long. V trimming: 5 bases; J trimming: 9 bases; junction bases outside the gene matches: 16. In nucleotides, the CDR3 is TGTGCCAGCAGTCTAACGACAGGGTCCGAACGTGGTGAGCAGTTCTTC. Its protein product is CASSLTTGSERGEQFF.

The rearrangement links TRBV5-1 to TRBJ1-3; the D gene is possibly TRBD1 (6 bases). Germline CDR1 SGHRS, CDR2 YFSETQ. The CDR3 extends over 14 amino acids. The V end was cut by 6 bases, the J end by 1 base, with 11 bases between. DNA for the CDR3: TGCGCCAGCACAGGAGGGGGATCTGGAAACACCATATATTTT. Translating it yields CASTGGGSGNTIYF.

The V and J genes are TRBV6-1 and TRBJ2-7; TRBD2 agrees at 7 bases. Germline CDR1 reads MNHNS; CDR2 reads SASEGT. This CDR3 comprises 16 residues. V was clipped by 6 bases and J by 2 bases; unmatched bases: 13. This chain's CDR3 is CASRIGGGIGTYEQYV. The CDR3 DNA reads as TGTGCCAGCAGGATTGGGGGAGGGATTGGAACCTACGAGCAGTACGTC.

The chain has TRBV20-1 and TRBJ2-1; 7 positions agree with TRBD2. Germline V lookup: CDR1 DFQATT, CDR2 SNEGSKA (reference sequence). V lost 0 bases to trimming and J lost 3 bases; unmatched junction nucleotides: 5. The CDR3 length is 15 residues. The chain's CDR3 is CSARDPGGVYNEQFF. DNA of the CDR3: TGCAGTGCTAGAGATCCTGGGGGGGTCTACAATGAGCAGTTCTTC.

The chain uses TRBV7-2 and TRBJ1-1; 10 bases match TRBD1. Trimming cost V 5 bases and J 5 bases; bases outside gene matches: 8. Germline V lookup: CDR1 SGHTA, CDR2 FQGNSA. This CDR3 spans 15 amino acids. The DNA for the CDR3 is TGTGCCAGCAGCCCCGGACAGGGGGGAAGAACTGAAGCTTTCTTT. Translation: CASSPGQGGRTEAFF.

The chain is built from TRBV4-3 and TRBJ1-4; 7 bases agree with TRBD1. The CDR3 length is 17 residues. V lost 4 bases to trimming and J lost 7 bases; unmatched junction nucleotides: 15. The germline CDR1 and CDR2 sequences are LGHNA and YSLEER. The CDR3 reads CASSPEGVPGGIEKLFF. CDR3 in DNA: TGCGCCAGCAGCCCCGAGGGAGTCCCAGGGGGGATTGAAAAACTGTTTTTT.

In its sample, this clonotype was seen once. This chain uses TRBV4-2 with TRBJ2-3; no clear D. V shed 0 bases and J shed 2 bases, with 15 bases lying between them. Germline V gives CDR1 LGHNA, CDR2 YNFKEQ. This CDR3 is 17 amino acids long. The CDR3 spells CASSQEGSAVNTDTQYF. CDR3 coding DNA: TGTGCCAGCAGCCAAGAGGGTTCGGCGGTAAACACAGATACGCAGTATTTT.

Many counts were recorded for this clonotype. The chain uses TRBV12-3 or TRBV12-4 and TRBJ1-4, with 9 bases lining up with TRBD1. The CDR3 contains 19 residues. J was trimmed by 1 base and V by 3 bases; bases with no gene match: 12. The CDR3 reads CASSFGGQGFFGTNEKLFF. In DNA, the CDR3 is TGTGCCAGCAGTTTTGGTGGACAGGGGTTTTTTGGAACTAATGAAAAACTGTTTTTT.

The rearrangement joins TRBV5-6 to TRBJ2-2; D is possibly TRBD1 or TRBD2 (5 bases each). The CDR3 contains 16 residues. In germline, CDR1 is SGHDT, CDR2 YYEEEE. Deletions cut 4 bases from V and 0 bases from J, with 13 bases between. The CDR3 bases are TGTGCCAGCAGCGACTCGGGACGACCGAACACCGGGGAGCTGTTTTTT. This codes for CASSDSGRPNTGELFF.

This clonotype appeared a few times. J is TRBJ1-1 and V is TRBV7-9, with D perhaps matching TRBD1 (6 bases). Germline V gene sequence: CDR1 SEHNR, CDR2 FQNEAQ (reference sequence). This CDR3 has 14 amino acids. V lost 4 bases and J lost 4, with 13 bases in between. The CDR3 DNA follows: TGTGCCAGCAGCTCGCCAGGGGATAGCACTGAAGCTTTCTTT. Translated, it gives CASSSPGDSTEAFF.

This rearrangement joins TRBV20-1 to TRBJ2-3; 7 bases agree with TRBD2. J gave up 3 bases and V 3 bases, and 9 bases lay outside the gene matches. The CDR3 has 15 residues. Germline V gene sequence: CDR1 DFQATT, CDR2 SNEGSKA (reference sequence). In DNA form, the CDR3 reads TGCAGTGCTAGCCTTTGGCGGGGGTTGACAGATACGCAGTATTTT. Its protein product is CSASLWRGLTDTQYF.

This clonotype was recorded at least ten times. The chain recombines TRBV5-6 with TRBJ2-5; D not certain. The CDR3 has 13 residues. CDR1 SGHDT and CDR2 YYEEEE come from the germline V gene. V was pared by 1 base and J by 4 bases, with 8 bases between. CDR3 sequence (DNA): TGTGCCAGCAGCTTGTGGCTTGGAGAGACCCAGTACTTC. Translating it yields CASSLWLGETQYF.

The chain joins TRBV27 to TRBJ2-7, with D possibly being TRBD2 (5 bases). This CDR3 has 13 amino acids. Germline lookup yields CDR1 MNHEY and CDR2 SMNVEV (reference sequence). V lost 0 bases to trimming and J lost 7 bases, with 10 bases between them. CDR3 DNA: TGTGCCAGCAGTTTATCTCCGGGGTGGGAGCAGTACGTC. Translation gives CASSLSPGWEQYV.

This clonotype appeared many times. V gene TRBV5-1 combines with J gene TRBJ2-5; the D is unclear. Germline V lookup: CDR1 SGHRS, CDR2 YFSETQ. The V end lost 1 base, the J end lost 3 bases, and 19 bases lay between the germline ends. The CDR3 loop spans 17 amino acids. Written as DNA, the CDR3 is TGCGCCAGCAGCTTGAATCCGGGTCCCCGTCGGGAAGAGACCCAGTACTTC. Its translation: CASSLNPGPRREETQYF.

The J gene is TRBJ2-5, the V gene TRBV7-2; TRBD2 agrees at 11 bases. The germline V gene has CDR1 SGHTA and CDR2 FQGNSA. This CDR3 has 15 residues. The trim removed 5 bases at V and 4 bases at J, leaving 6 bases unmatched. CDR3 amino acids: CASSITGTSGETQYF. DNA of the CDR3: TGTGCCAGCAGCATCACCGGGACTAGCGGAGAGACCCAGTACTTC.